This entry lists 8 T cell receptor beta chains sequenced from one sample in a study of T cell responses to AZD1222 COVID-19 vaccine. TCRdb's table, derived via immunoSEQ multiplex PCR, lists solely in-frame clones and lacks some. The sample consists of about 120,000 clones, 90% to 95% of them appearing once. The material was peripheral blood, obtained on day 0 of AZD1222 vaccination. The source is an adult in good health.

V and J are TRBV30 and TRBJ1-1; D gene uncertain. Germline V lookup: CDR1 GTSNPN, CDR2 SVGIG (reference sequence). This CDR3 has 14 residues. Trimming cost V 0 bases and J 5 bases, with 13 bases left between them. This CDR3 reads CAWSVSRLETEAFF. CDR3 DNA: TGTGCCTGGAGTGTAAGTAGGTTGGAGACTGAAGCTTTCTTT.

The rearrangement links TRBV7-9 to TRBJ1-1; 9 bases are shared with TRBD1. V shed 3 bases, J shed 8 bases, and the junction held 10 bases outside the gene matches. CDR3 size: 15 residues. Per the germline V gene, CDR1 is SEHNR and CDR2 is FQNEAQ (reference sequence). Here the CDR3 reads CASSFPGQGKQEAFF. CDR3 sequence (DNA): TGTGCCAGCAGCTTCCCGGGACAGGGTAAGCAAGAAGCTTTCTTT.

This chain links TRBV24-1 with TRBJ2-7; 8 nucleotides match TRBD1. CDR1 and CDR2 from the germline V gene are KGHDR and SFDVKD. J lost 5 bases, V lost 3 bases, and 20 bases had no gene match. This CDR3 contains 19 residues. CDR3 region: CATSDPGHPGQEASNEQYF. The CDR3 region has the DNA TGTGCCACCAGTGATCCCGGCCACCCGGGACAGGAGGCTTCTAACGAGCAGTACTTC.

The table lists this clone with a few counts. V is TRBV4-2 and J is TRBJ2-5; D possibly corresponds to TRBD2 (5 bases). The germline gives CDR1 LGHNA, CDR2 YNFKEQ. V gave up 0 bases and J gave up 2 bases, with 7 bases separating them. CDR3 length: 14 residues. The CDR3: CASSQERLQETQYF. The CDR3 bases are TGTGCCAGCAGCCAAGAGAGACTACAAGAGACCCAGTACTTC.

The genes are TRBV11-2 and TRBJ1-6; D is unresolved. V gave up 4 bases and J gave up 13 bases, with 11 bases separating them. The CDR3 has 12 amino acids. The germline CDR1 and CDR2 sequences are SGHAT and FQNNGV. The CDR3 loop reads CASSSPPRPLHF. CDR3 DNA: TGTGCCAGCAGCTCTCCACCCCGGCCCCTCCACTTT.

Only one count was recorded for this clone. This chain connects TRBV19 to TRBJ2-7; 9 bases are shared with TRBD1. Looked up from germline, CDR1 is LNHDA and CDR2 is SQIVND (reference sequence). CDR3 length: 14 residues. The V and J ends lost 5 bases and 2 bases, in that order; junction bases with no gene match: 4. In nucleotides, the CDR3 is TGTGCCAGTAGTTGGGGGACAGGGACCTACGAGCAGTACTTC. Protein product: CASSWGTGTYEQYF.

Here the CDR3 reads CASLRDRAAEAFF. The CDR3 DNA sequence: TGTGCCAGCCTCAGGGACAGGGCAGCTGAAGCTTTCTTT. V gene TRBV28 combines with J gene TRBJ1-1; 9 bases match TRBD1. This CDR3 contains 13 residues. With V trimmed by 8 bases and J by 6 bases, 7 bases remained unmatched. The V gene's germline CDR1 is MDHEN and CDR2 SYDVKM.

The V call is TRBV7-3, the J call TRBJ1-2, with D maybe TRBD1 (5 bases). Germline CDR1 reads SGHTA; CDR2 reads FQGTGA. CDR3 length: 13 amino acids. V was shortened by 3 bases and J by 4 bases, with 9 bases between the two germline ends. The CDR3 sequence: CASSLGDGYGYTF. The CDR3 nucleotides are TGTGCCAGCAGCTTGGGGGACGGCTATGGCTACACCTTC.